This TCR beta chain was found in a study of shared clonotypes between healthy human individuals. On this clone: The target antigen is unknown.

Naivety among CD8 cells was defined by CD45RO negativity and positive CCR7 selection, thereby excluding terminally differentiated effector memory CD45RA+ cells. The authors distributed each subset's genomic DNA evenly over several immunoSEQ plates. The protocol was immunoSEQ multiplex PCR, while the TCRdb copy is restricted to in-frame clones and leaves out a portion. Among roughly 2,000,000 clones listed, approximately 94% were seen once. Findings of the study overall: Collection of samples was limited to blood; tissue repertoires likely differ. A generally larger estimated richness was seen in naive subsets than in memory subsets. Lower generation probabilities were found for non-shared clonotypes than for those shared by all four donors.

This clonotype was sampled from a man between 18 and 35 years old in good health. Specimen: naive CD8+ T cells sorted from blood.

This CDR3 is CAWGTSGGRSYEQYF. The CDR3 region has the DNA TGTGCATGGGGGACTAGCGGGGGGCGCTCCTACGAGCAGTACTTC. The chain recombines TRBV5-4 with TRBJ2-7; 15 bases match TRBD2. The CDR3 sequence is 15 residues long. The germline CDR1 and CDR2 sequences are SGHNT and YYREEE (reference sequence).